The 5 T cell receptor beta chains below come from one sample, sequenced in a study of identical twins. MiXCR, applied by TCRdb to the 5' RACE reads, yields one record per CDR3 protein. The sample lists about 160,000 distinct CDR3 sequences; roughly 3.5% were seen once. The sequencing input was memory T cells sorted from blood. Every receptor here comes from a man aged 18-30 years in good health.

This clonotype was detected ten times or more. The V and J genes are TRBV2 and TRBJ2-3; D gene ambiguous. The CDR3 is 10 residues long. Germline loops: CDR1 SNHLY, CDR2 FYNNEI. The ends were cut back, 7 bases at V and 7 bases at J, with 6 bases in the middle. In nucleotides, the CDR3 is TGTGCCAGCATGCTGAATACGCAGTATTTT. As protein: CASMLNTQYF.

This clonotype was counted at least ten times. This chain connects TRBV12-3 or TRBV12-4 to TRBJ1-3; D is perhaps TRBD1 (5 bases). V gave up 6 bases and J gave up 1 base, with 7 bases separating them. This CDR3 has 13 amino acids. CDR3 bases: TGTGCCAGCAGGCGGGGGTCTGGAAACACCATATATTTT. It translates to CASRRGSGNTIYF.

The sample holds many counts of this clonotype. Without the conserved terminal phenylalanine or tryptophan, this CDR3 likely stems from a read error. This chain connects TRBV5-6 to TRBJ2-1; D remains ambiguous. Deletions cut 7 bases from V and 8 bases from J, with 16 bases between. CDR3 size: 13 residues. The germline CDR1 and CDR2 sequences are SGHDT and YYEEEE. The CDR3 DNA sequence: TGTGCCAGCCTGTCCTTAGGTTGGGATGAGCAGTTCCTC. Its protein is CASLSLGWDEQFL.

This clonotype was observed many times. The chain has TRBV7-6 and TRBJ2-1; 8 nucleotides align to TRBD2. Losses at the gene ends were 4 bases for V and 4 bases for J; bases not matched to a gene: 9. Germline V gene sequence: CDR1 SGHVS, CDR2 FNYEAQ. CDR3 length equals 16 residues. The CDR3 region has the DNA TGTGCCAGCAGCTCGGGGACTAGTAGGCCATACAATGAGCAGTTCTTC. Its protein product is CASSSGTSRPYNEQFF.

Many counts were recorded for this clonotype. In nucleotides, the CDR3 is TGTGCCAGCACCCCGGGGCAGGGTAGGCAGTACGTC. Protein sequence: CASTPGQGRQYV. This chain joins TRBV2 and TRBJ2-7, with D possibly being TRBD1 or TRBD2 (5 bases each). The V end lost 7 bases, the J end lost 9 bases, and 16 bases lay between the germline ends. Per germline, CDR1 SNHLY and CDR2 FYNNEI. The CDR3 runs 12 residues.